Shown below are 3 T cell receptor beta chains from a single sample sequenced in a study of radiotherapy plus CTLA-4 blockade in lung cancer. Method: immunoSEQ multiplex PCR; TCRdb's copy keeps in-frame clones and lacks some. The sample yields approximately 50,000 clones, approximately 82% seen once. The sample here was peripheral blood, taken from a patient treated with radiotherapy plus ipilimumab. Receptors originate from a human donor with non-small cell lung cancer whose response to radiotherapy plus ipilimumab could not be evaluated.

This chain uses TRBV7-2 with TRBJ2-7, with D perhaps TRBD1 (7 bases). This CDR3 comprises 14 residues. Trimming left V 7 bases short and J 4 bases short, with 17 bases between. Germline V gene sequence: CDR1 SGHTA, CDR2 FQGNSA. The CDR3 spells CASTRGTALYEQYF. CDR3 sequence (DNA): TGTGCCAGCACTCGGGGGACAGCTCTTTACGAGCAGTACTTC.

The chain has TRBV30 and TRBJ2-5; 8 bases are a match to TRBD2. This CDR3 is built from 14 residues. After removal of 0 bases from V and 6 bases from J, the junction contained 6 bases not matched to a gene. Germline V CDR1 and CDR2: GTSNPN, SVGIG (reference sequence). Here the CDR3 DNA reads TGTGCCTGGAGTGTAGGGCTAGCGGGCAAGACCCAGTACTTC. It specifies CAWSVGLAGKTQYF.

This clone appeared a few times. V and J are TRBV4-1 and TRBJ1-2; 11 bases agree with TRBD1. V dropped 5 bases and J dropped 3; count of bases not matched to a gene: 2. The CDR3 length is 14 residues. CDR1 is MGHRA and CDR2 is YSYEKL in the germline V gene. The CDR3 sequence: CASSRTGGYYGYTF. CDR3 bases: TGCGCCAGCAGCAGGACAGGGGGCTACTATGGCTACACCTTC.